The 7 T cell receptor beta chains listed next were all sequenced from one sample in a study of control samples from healthy donors and cancer patients. The assay was immunoSEQ multiplex PCR, and TCRdb's table has in-frame clones only and misses some. Counted here are about 80,000 clones, approximately 90% occurring once; the ten biggest clones make up 4.5% to 6%. The sequenced sample was blood. The receptors were sampled from a woman in her fifties or sixties in good health.

The rearrangement joins TRBV9 to TRBJ1-4, with a possible D match to TRBD1 (6 bases). The CDR3 length is 13 residues. In germline, CDR1 is SGDLS, CDR2 YYNGEE. The V end lost 4 bases, the J end lost 7 bases, and 11 bases lay between the germline ends. This CDR3 is CASSRGGVEKLFF. In DNA form, the CDR3 reads TGTGCCAGCAGCAGAGGGGGGGTTGAAAAACTGTTTTTT.

V gene TRBV19 combines with J gene TRBJ2-3; D not resolved. This CDR3 is built from 13 residues. V shed 1 base and J shed 5 bases, with 7 bases lying between them. Germline V lookup: CDR1 LNHDA, CDR2 SQIVND (reference sequence). This CDR3 reads CASSIGLGDTQYF. The CDR3 nucleotides are TGTGCCAGTAGTATAGGGTTGGGAGATACGCAGTATTTT.

The rearrangement links TRBV5-4 to TRBJ1-1, with TRBD1 as a possible D gene (5 bases). CDR1 and CDR2 (germline): SGHNT, YYREEE (reference sequence). This CDR3 contains 13 residues. Trimming took off 7 bases at V and 4 bases at J, with 14 bases between the two ends. The CDR3 spells CASSTGGVTEAFF. The DNA for the CDR3 is TGTGCCAGCTCAACGGGGGGAGTCACTGAAGCTTTCTTT.

The genes are TRBV12-3 or TRBV12-4 and TRBJ2-2; a weak D match, TRBD2 (5 bases). There are 13 residues in the CDR3. V lost 4 bases to trimming and J lost 5 bases, with 8 bases between them. The CDR3, as DNA: TGTGCCAGCAGTTGGAGGACTACCGGGGAGCTGTTTTTT. Translation: CASSWRTTGELFF.

V gene TRBV3-1 (or the pseudogene TRBV3-2) combines with J gene TRBJ1-2, with D unclear. The germline CDR1 and CDR2 sequences are LGHDT and YNNKEL (reference sequence). This CDR3 spans 14 amino acids. Trimming left V 4 bases short and J 8 bases short, with 17 bases between. The CDR3 bases are TGTGCCAGCAGCCTCCCAGCCGCCCCTTTCGGCTACACCTTC. Its translation is CASSLPAAPFGYTF.

The chain recombines TRBV9 with TRBJ2-1; D is possibly TRBD2 (6 bases). V was trimmed by 7 bases and J by 4 bases, leaving 9 bases between them. There are 12 residues in the CDR3. Germline CDR1 and CDR2: SGDLS and YYNGEE. In nucleotides, the CDR3 is TGTGCCAGCGGGGGGACGTACAATGAGCAGTTCTTC. Translating gives CASGGTYNEQFF.

In its sample, this clone was seen once. The rearrangement joins TRBV5-4 to TRBJ2-7; 7 positions agree with TRBD1. Germline assignment: CDR1 SGHNT and CDR2 YYREEE (reference sequence). The CDR3 runs 13 residues. V gave up 4 bases and J gave up 3 bases; unmatched junction bases: 4. The CDR3 DNA reads TGTGCCAGCAGCCTCAGACAGGGCTACGAGCAGTACTTC. Its protein product is CASSLRQGYEQYF.